The rows below give T cell receptor beta chains drawn from one sample of a study of neurological immune-mediated disorders. TCRdb re-called the 5' RACE reads through MiXCR, storing one row per CDR3 protein. The data hold 18,000 or so distinct CDR3 sequences, with around 10% observed a single time. The sample taken for sequencing was CD8+ T cells from blood. The receptor source for this set is a woman aged 45-60 years in good health. Both conserved end residues are part of each CDR3. The D gene is left open where the match is weak. Size is omitted from some rows. Given values are once, few, many or a class for expanded clones.

V gene,D gene,clone size,J gene,CDR3 protein,CDR3 DNA
TRBV7-6,NA,many,TRBJ2-1,CASSLVTGEYNEQFF,TGTGCCAGCAGCTTAGTAACAGGAGAATACAATGAGCAGTTCTTC
TRBV5-1,NA,many,TRBJ2-7,CASSLADGSSYEQYF,TGCGCCAGCAGCTTGGCCGACGGCTCGTCCTACGAGCAGTACTTC
TRBV12-3/TRBV12-4,NA,many,TRBJ1-2,CASSQGSNYGYTF,TGTGCCAGCAGTCAGGGCTCTAACTATGGCTACACCTTC
TRBV21-1,NA,many,TRBJ1-5,CASSKAHSTGGAGNQPQHF,TGTGCCAGCAGCAAAGCCCATTCGACAGGGGGCGCGGGCAATCAGCCCCAGCATTTT
TRBV7-2,NA,many,TRBJ2-1,CASSLRGGAMGEQFF,TGTGCCAGCAGCTTACGTGGGGGGGCTATGGGTGAGCAGTTCTTC
TRBV5-1,NA,many,TRBJ2-6,CASSLEVGSGANVLTF,TGCGCCAGCAGCTTAGAGGTAGGGTCTGGGGCCAACGTCCTGACTTTC
TRBV29-1,NA,NA,TRBJ1-2,CSVPRRLGKVDGYTF,TGCAGCGTTCCTCGGAGGCTGGGGAAAGTGGATGGCTACACCTTC
TRBV4-2,TRBD2,many,TRBJ2-1,CASSLSGTSLINEQFF,TGTGCCAGCAGCCTATCCGGGACTAGCCTCATCAATGAGCAGTTCTTC
TRBV27,NA,many,TRBJ2-3,CASRDLGRLGDTQYF,TGTGCCAGCAGAGACCTAGGGAGGTTGGGAGATACGCAGTATTTT
TRBV28,NA,many,TRBJ2-1,CASSPLGGDEQFF,TGTGCCAGCAGTCCCCTGGGGGGCGATGAGCAGTTCTTC
TRBV20-1,NA,medium-sized,TRBJ1-2,CSARDLGGYTF,TGCAGTGCTAGAGATCTGGGTGGCTACACCTTC
TRBV27,NA,many,TRBJ2-1,CASSVGTAYNEQFF,TGTGCCAGCAGTGTAGGGACCGCCTACAATGAGCAGTTCTTC
TRBV7-3,NA,many,TRBJ2-3,CASSPDSRRGGTDTQYF,TGTGCCAGCAGCCCCGACTCTCGGAGGGGGGGCACAGATACGCAGTATTTT
TRBV4-3,NA,many,TRBJ2-3,CASSQDLTQVSLADRGYF,TGCGCCAGCAGCCAAGATCTCACCCAGGTTTCTTTAGCGGATCGCGGGTATTTT
TRBV9,NA,many,TRBJ1-6,CASSPDGYNSPLHF,TGTGCCAGCAGCCCCGACGGCTATAATTCACCCCTCCACTTT
TRBV27,NA,many,TRBJ2-7,CASSSNLRDEQYF,TGTGCCAGCAGTTCAAACCTCAGGGACGAGCAGTACTTC
TRBV9,NA,many,TRBJ2-3,CASTAIRSTDTQYF,TGTGCCAGCACGGCTATCCGATCCACAGATACGCAGTATTTT
TRBV28,TRBD1,many,TRBJ1-5,CASSSGTGLNQPQHF,TGTGCCAGCAGTTCCGGGACAGGACTTAATCAGCCCCAGCATTTT